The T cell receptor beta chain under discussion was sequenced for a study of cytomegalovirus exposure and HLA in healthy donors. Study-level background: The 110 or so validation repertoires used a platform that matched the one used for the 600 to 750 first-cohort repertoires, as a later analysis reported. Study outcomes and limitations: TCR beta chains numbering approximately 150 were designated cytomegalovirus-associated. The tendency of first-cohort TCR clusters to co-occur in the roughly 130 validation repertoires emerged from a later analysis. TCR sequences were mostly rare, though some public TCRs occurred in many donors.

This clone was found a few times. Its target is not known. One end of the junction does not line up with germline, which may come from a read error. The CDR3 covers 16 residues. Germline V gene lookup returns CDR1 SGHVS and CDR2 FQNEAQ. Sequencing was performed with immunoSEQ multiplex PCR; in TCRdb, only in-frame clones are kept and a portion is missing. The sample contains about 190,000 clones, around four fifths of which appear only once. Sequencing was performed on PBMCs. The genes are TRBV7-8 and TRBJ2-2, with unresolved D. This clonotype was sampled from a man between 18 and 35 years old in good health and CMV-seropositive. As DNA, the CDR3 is TGTGCCAGCAGCTTAATGTCAGGATCAAACATCGGGGAGCTGTTTTTT. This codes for CASSLMSGSNIGELFF.